This T cell receptor (beta chain) was captured in a study of blood T cell repertoires in COVID-19. V lost 8 bases to trimming and J lost 7 bases; unmatched junction nucleotides: 6. The CDR3 spans 14 residues. Germline CDR1 is MNHEY and CDR2 is SVGAGI. Data came from immunoSEQ multiplex PCR; TCRdb stores just in-frame clones and leaves some out. This sample has some 51,000 clones; less than 95% occur once, and the top ten carry 6.2%. The chain employs TRBV6-5 and TRBJ1-6; TRBD1 aligns across 9 bases. This clonotype originated in a man in his forties with acute or convalescent COVID-19. Sequencing was done on a sample of peripheral blood. The CDR3 bases are TGTGCCAGCGATAATGGACAGGGGAATTCACCCCTCCACTTT. Amino acids: CASDNGQGNSPLHF.